The 28 T cell receptor beta chains below come from one sample, sequenced in a study of T cells in Graves' hyperthyroidism and ophthalmopathy. Researchers took RNA transcripts and amplified the TCR beta CDR3 regions from them. An initial round of RT-PCR targeting the TCR CDR3 relied on the HTBI primer set. MiXCR, run by TCRdb on the multiplex PCR reads, gives a single entry per CDR3 protein. The sample includes more than 350,000 distinct CDR3 sequences, over 12% of them seen just once. The sample consisted of blood. Receptors originate from a woman aged 60-75 years with Graves' ophthalmopathy.

In this sample, this clonotype turned up many times. The V call is TRBV28, the J call TRBJ1-4; TRBD1 is a possible D gene (6 bases). CDR1 MDHEN and CDR2 SYDVKM come from the germline V gene. Trimming pared 1 base from V and 7 bases from J, leaving 10 bases between. This CDR3 is 14 amino acids long. CDR3 DNA: TGTGCCAGCAGTTTATCAGGGGAGGGTGAAAAACTGTTTTTT. It encodes CASSLSGEGEKLFF.

This clonotype was counted many times. The chain combines TRBV28 with TRBJ1-5; D not certain. Germline assignment: CDR1 MDHEN and CDR2 SYDVKM. The germline V and J ends were trimmed by 4 bases and 1 base, with 11 bases remaining between them. The CDR3 has 15 residues. CDR3 DNA sequence: TGTGCCAGCAGTTCAAGACAAGTCAGCAATCAGCCCCAGCATTTT. This gives the protein CASSSRQVSNQPQHF.

In this sample, this clonotype turned up a few times. This chain joins TRBV6-1 and TRBJ1-6; 9 nucleotides line up with TRBD1. The CDR3 runs 14 residues. V gave up 10 bases and J gave up 8 bases; unmatched junction bases: 9. Germline values: CDR1 MNHNS, CDR2 SASEGT. For the CDR3, the DNA is TGTGCCACTTACCAGACAGGGGGGTATTCACCCCTCCACTTT. It yields the protein CATYQTGGYSPLHF.

This clonotype occurred many times. The rearrangement links TRBV2 to TRBJ2-5; TRBD1 aligns across 7 bases. The CDR3 is made up of 15 amino acids. Germline CDR1 reads SNHLY; CDR2 reads FYNNEI. After removal of 8 bases from V and 2 bases from J, the junction contained 11 bases not matched to a gene. The CDR3 sequence: CASGRNRGVQETQYF. DNA for the CDR3: TGTGCCAGCGGGAGAAACAGGGGCGTTCAAGAGACCCAGTACTTC.

Only a few counts were recorded for this clonotype. The genes are TRBV20-1 and TRBJ2-6; D unclear. V was trimmed by 3 bases and J by 0 bases, leaving 6 bases between them. Per germline, CDR1 DFQATT and CDR2 SNEGSKA (reference sequence). There are 14 residues in the CDR3. In DNA form, the CDR3 reads TGCAGTGCTAGTCCGGCCTCTGGGGCCAACGTCCTGACTTTC. It encodes CSASPASGANVLTF.

This clonotype was detected a few times. The gene calls are TRBV5-1 and TRBJ1-3; perhaps TRBD1 as D (5 bases). The CDR3 is made up of 16 amino acids. CDR1 is SGHRS, CDR2 YFSETQ, per germline. The V end was cut by 4 bases, the J end by 0 bases, with 14 bases between. CDR3 bases: TGCGCCAGCAGCGCAGGTGGGGGTTTCTCTGGAAACACCATATATTTT. Translated, it gives CASSAGGGFSGNTIYF.

The rearrangement uses TRBV3-1 and TRBJ2-1; either TRBD1 or TRBD2 may fit D (5 bases each). The CDR3 consists of 16 residues. Deletions cut 2 bases from V and 8 bases from J, with 19 bases between. Germline values: CDR1 LGHDT, CDR2 YNNKEL (reference sequence). The CDR3 nucleotides read TGTGCCAGCAGCCAAAAAACCGGGACCCCGCACTATGAGCAGTTCTTC. It is translated as CASSQKTGTPHYEQFF.

A remark on this clonotype: Being one base from a much bigger clone, this may be a read error. The limits of the CDR3 on the DNA are not certain, so only TCRdb's listed CDR3 is given. V usage is TRBV27 and J usage is TRBJ2-7; TRBD2 was called by the table and not checked on the DNA. Germline V CDR1 and CDR2: MNHEY, SMNVEV (reference sequence). The CDR3 extends over 15 residues, inclusive of both ends. The CDR3 loop is CASWGTGTPAYERYF.

V gene TRBV4-1 combines with J gene TRBJ2-7; 10 nucleotides agree with TRBD2. This CDR3 has 15 amino acids. CDR1 MGHRA and CDR2 YSYEKL come from the germline V gene. The junction had 6 bases not matched to a gene; V was cut back by 3 bases and J by 4 bases. The CDR3 sequence: CASSQESGRVYEQYF. For the CDR3, the DNA is TGCGCCAGCAGCCAGGAAAGCGGGAGGGTGTACGAGCAGTACTTC.

The table lists this clonotype with many counts. DNA for the CDR3: TGTGCCAGCAGTTTGCCCCGACGGGGTGCCAAAAACATTCAGTACTTC. Protein sequence: CASSLPRRGAKNIQYF. This chain uses TRBV28 with TRBJ2-4, with a possible D match to TRBD2 (5 bases). The V gene lost 3 bases and the J gene lost 1 base, with 13 bases spanning the gap. The CDR3 runs 16 residues. CDR1 and CDR2 (germline): MDHEN, SYDVKM.

The V and J genes are TRBV6-2 or TRBV6-3 and TRBJ1-2; D may be TRBD1 (5 bases). There are 11 residues in the CDR3. The germline CDR1 and CDR2 sequences are MNHEY and SVGEGT. V lost 6 bases and J lost 8, with 10 bases in between. As DNA, the CDR3 is TGTGCCAGCAGCCGCAGGGAGGGCTACACCTTC. This encodes CASSRREGYTF.

This clonotype was counted ten times or more. The rearrangement joins TRBV11-2 to TRBJ2-3, with TRBD1 matching over 11 bases. The CDR3 covers 16 residues. Germline V CDR1 and CDR2: SGHAT, FQNNGV. V trimming: 3 bases; J trimming: 6 bases; junction bases outside the gene matches: 8. CDR3 region: CASSFEPGQGGDTQYF. DNA for the CDR3: TGTGCCAGCAGCTTCGAACCGGGACAGGGGGGGGATACGCAGTATTTT.

This clonotype was detected ten times or more. The J gene is TRBJ2-5, the V gene TRBV12-3 or TRBV12-4; 12 nucleotides agree with TRBD2. The V segment lost 4 bases and the J segment 5 bases; nucleotides outside the gene matches: 8. The length of the CDR3 is 16 residues. The CDR3 region has the DNA TGTGCCAGCAGTTCTCCGGGACTAGCGGGCCTGGAGACCCAGTACTTC. Translating it yields CASSSPGLAGLETQYF.

There are a few counts of this clonotype. V is TRBV28 and J is TRBJ2-6; D is uncertain. The CDR3 loop spans 13 amino acids. Germline CDR1 MDHEN, CDR2 SYDVKM. The V end was cut by 7 bases, the J end by 0 bases, with 4 bases between. Here the CDR3 reads CASTSSGANVLTF. The CDR3 nucleotides are TGTGCCAGCACCAGCTCTGGGGCCAACGTCCTGACTTTC.

The V call is TRBV2, the J call TRBJ2-2; D is possibly TRBD2 (5 bases). Germline V gene lookup returns CDR1 SNHLY and CDR2 FYNNEI. This CDR3 contains 13 residues. The CDR3 is CALNGANTGELFF. The DNA for the CDR3 is TGTGCTTTGAACGGGGCGAACACCGGGGAGCTGTTTTTT.

A note on this clonotype: A much larger clone lies one base from this, so it may be a read error. The chain couples TRBV4-1 to TRBJ1-4; 9 bases align to TRBD1. The germline gives CDR1 MGHRA, CDR2 YSYEKL. The CDR3 length is 14 residues. The ends lost 7 bases at V and 6 bases at J; junction bases unmatched: 6. This chain's CDR3 is CASTLRDRDEKLFF. CDR3 sequence (DNA): TGCGCCAGCACCCTCAGGGACAGGGATGAAAAACTGTTTTTT.

J is TRBJ1-1 and V is TRBV7-8; D ambiguous. V lost 3 bases and J 3 bases, leaving 5 bases between the germline ends. Germline V gene sequence: CDR1 SGHVS, CDR2 FQNEAQ. This CDR3 comprises 12 residues. The DNA of the CDR3 is TGTGCCAGCAGCTTTTTGTACACTGAAGCTTTCTTT. Translated: CASSFLYTEAFF.

The chain uses TRBV18 and TRBJ1-3; D gene unclear. From germline, CDR1 is KGHSH and CDR2 LQKENI. V was cut by 5 bases and J by 0 bases, with 11 bases left in between. CDR3 length: 15 amino acids. CDR3 coding DNA: TGTGCCAGCTCAGATGAAGGGCTCTCTGGAAACACCATATATTTT. Protein sequence: CASSDEGLSGNTIYF.

This clonotype was observed a few times. V usage is TRBV7-2 and J usage is TRBJ2-7; 7 positions match TRBD2. Per the germline V gene, CDR1 is SGHTA and CDR2 is FQGNSA. Trimming at V came to 0 bases and at J to 0 bases, leaving 2 bases not matched to a gene. The CDR3 covers 15 residues. The DNA of the CDR3 is TGTGCCAGCAGCTTAGCAGCGGGGACCTCCTACGAGCAGTACTTC. Translating gives CASSLAAGTSYEQYF.

The rearrangement joins TRBV5-1 to TRBJ2-1; 7 nucleotides line up with TRBD1. Trimming took 4 bases from V and 2 from J; bases not matched to a gene: 6. The CDR3 length is 15 residues. Per the germline V gene, CDR1 is SGHRS and CDR2 is YFSETQ. The CDR3 spells CASSLGQVTYNEQFF. CDR3 sequence (DNA): TGCGCCAGCAGCCTAGGACAGGTCACCTACAATGAGCAGTTCTTC.

This clonotype was detected only a few times. Possible read error: a much larger clone is one base away. This sequence joins TRBV20-1 and TRBJ2-5; D might be TRBD1 or TRBD2, each matching 6 bases. Trimming removed 5 bases at V and 5 bases at J, with 18 bases between. Germline V lookup: CDR1 DFQATT, CDR2 SNEGSKA (reference sequence). The CDR3 totals 14 residues. The CDR3 coding sequence is TGCAGTGCTGGAGGGGCCAGGGGATTGGAGACCCAGTACTTC. This encodes CSAGGARGLETQYF.

The chain couples TRBV11-2 to TRBJ2-1; D perhaps matches TRBD2 (5 bases). With 0 bases removed from V and 6 bases from J, the gap between germline ends came to 9 bases. Germline lookup yields CDR1 SGHAT and CDR2 FQNNGV. The CDR3 runs to 14 residues. The CDR3 nucleotides are TGTGCCAGCAGCTTAGAGGCTAGCAGCAATGAGCAGTTCTTC. Protein: CASSLEASSNEQFF.

This clonotype has only a few counts. The chain is built from TRBV19 and TRBJ1-1, with D unresolved. CDR1 is LNHDA and CDR2 is SQIVND in the germline V gene (reference sequence). Trimming took 3 bases from V and 0 from J, leaving 14 bases between them. The CDR3 has 16 amino acids. CDR3: CASSIRQYTMNTEAFF. The CDR3 DNA reads TGTGCCAGTAGTATCCGGCAGTATACTATGAACACTGAAGCTTTCTTT.

The sample holds many counts of this clonotype. This chain connects TRBV7-3 to TRBJ2-7; 8 nucleotides line up with TRBD1. Germline CDR1 reads SGHTA; CDR2 reads FQGTGA. This CDR3 spans 14 amino acids. With V trimmed by 5 bases and J by 3 bases, 6 bases remained unmatched. CDR3 nucleotides: TGTGCCAGCAGCCCAGGGGGCGGGAACTACGAGCAGTACTTC. Translated: CASSPGGGNYEQYF.

This chain connects TRBV6-1 to TRBJ2-1, with D possibly matching TRBD2 (6 bases). V was pared by 6 bases and J by 14 bases, with 14 bases between. The CDR3 spans 11 residues. CDR1 MNHNS and CDR2 SASEGT come from the germline V gene. The DNA for the CDR3 is TGTGCCAGCAGGGAGACGGGAGAGGAGTTCTTC. Translation: CASRETGEEFF.

This clonotype was detected ten times or more. The chain couples TRBV7-8 to TRBJ2-1, with D tentatively TRBD1 (6 bases). Trimming cost V 6 bases and J 8 bases, with 23 bases left between them. There are 16 residues in the CDR3. CDR1 and CDR2 from the germline V gene are SGHVS and FQNEAQ. CDR3 bases: TGTGCCAGCAGGTCTAGAGGGGGTGGGTCTGGGTATGAGCAGTTCTTC. It encodes CASRSRGGGSGYEQFF.

The chain couples TRBV7-3 to TRBJ2-5, with no clear D. Trimming took off 5 bases at V and 8 bases at J, with 15 bases between the two ends. This CDR3 is built from 13 residues. The germline gives CDR1 SGHTA, CDR2 FQGTGA. The CDR3 spells CASSPGPENTQYF. The CDR3 nucleotides read TGTGCCAGCAGCCCCGGACCGGAGAACACCCAGTACTTC.

This chain connects TRBV7-2 to TRBJ2-1; TRBD2 aligns across 7 bases. The V gene end was trimmed by 4 bases and the J gene end by 2 bases; junction bases not matched to a gene: 5. CDR3 length: 15 amino acids. Per the germline V gene, CDR1 is SGHTA and CDR2 is FQGNSA. The CDR3 is CASSSSGTTYNEQFF. In DNA form, the CDR3 reads TGTGCCAGCAGCTCTAGCGGTACTACCTACAATGAGCAGTTCTTC.